The 15 T cell receptor beta chains below come from one sample, sequenced in a study of identical twins. TCRdb re-derived calls from the 5' RACE reads in MiXCR, one entry per CDR3 protein. The table shows about 500,000 distinct CDR3 sequences, with 14% occurring only once. These data also formed part of another study, on yellow fever vaccine responses in identical twins.

The sequenced sample consisted of CD4+ T cells sorted from blood. These receptors all come from a woman aged 18-29 years in good health.

This chain links TRBV7-9 with TRBJ1-1, with a weak D call TRBD1 (5 bases). The CDR3 extends over 12 amino acids. Deletions cut 1 base from V and 7 bases from J, with 7 bases between. Germline assignment: CDR1 SEHNR and CDR2 FQNEAQ (reference sequence). This CDR3 is CASSLVGGEAFF. The CDR3 DNA reads TGTGCCAGCAGCTTAGTTGGGGGTGAAGCTTTCTTT. The full variable domain, rest sourced from reference TRBV7-9 and TRBJ1-1, is DTGVSQNPRHKITKRGQNVTFRCDPISEHNRLYWYRQTLGQGPEFLTYFQNEAQLEKSRLLSDRFSAERPKGSFSTLEIQRTEQGDSAMYLCASSLVGGEAFFGQGTRLTVV.

This chain joins TRBV2 and TRBJ2-3, with 9 positions matching TRBD1. The V gene's germline CDR1 is SNHLY and CDR2 FYNNEI. CDR3 length: 15 residues. Trimming took 5 bases from V and 4 from J; bases not matched to a gene: 7. CDR3 in amino acids: CASSLRDREADTQYF. The CDR3 nucleotides read TGTGCCAGCAGTCTCCGGGACAGGGAGGCAGATACGCAGTATTTT.

This clonotype was picked up a small number of times. The chain employs TRBV6-2 or TRBV6-3 and TRBJ2-7; 7 bases align to TRBD2. The junction had 9 bases not matched to a gene; V was cut back by 3 bases and J by 4 bases. This CDR3 has 15 amino acids. CDR1 and CDR2 from the germline V gene are MNHEY and SVGEGT. The CDR3, as DNA: TGTGCCAGCAGTTATTTTGCGGGAGCGGTGTACGAGCAGTACTTC. Its translation: CASSYFAGAVYEQYF.

The CDR3 coding sequence is TGTGCCACCAGCAGGGAGACAGGGACTTACCAAGAGACCCAGTACTTC. Translated, it gives CATSRETGTYQETQYF. The gene calls are TRBV15 and TRBJ2-5, with D maybe TRBD1 (7 bases). This CDR3 is 16 amino acids long. V lost 3 bases and J 0 bases, leaving 14 bases between the germline ends. Looked up from germline, CDR1 is LNHNV and CDR2 is YYDKDF (reference sequence).

The genes are TRBV5-1 and TRBJ1-5; TRBD1 matches at 8 bases. The V segment lost 4 bases and the J segment 2 bases; nucleotides outside the gene matches: 5. Germline V lookup: CDR1 SGHRS, CDR2 YFSETQ. This CDR3 comprises 15 residues. The CDR3 reads CASSIGQGGNQPQHF. Here the CDR3 DNA reads TGCGCCAGCAGCATCGGACAGGGAGGCAATCAGCCCCAGCATTTT.

This clonotype was picked up a small number of times. The rearrangement links TRBV6-5 to TRBJ2-5; unclear D gene. This CDR3 is 17 amino acids long. Trimming pared 0 bases from V and 0 bases from J, leaving 14 bases between. Germline CDR1 reads MNHEY; CDR2 reads SVGAGI. The DNA of the CDR3 is TGTGCCAGCAGTTACTCGTGGTTCCCGGAACACCAAGAGACCCAGTACTTC. It yields the protein CASSYSWFPEHQETQYF.

The rearrangement links TRBV20-1 to TRBJ1-2; D might be TRBD1 (6 bases). CDR1 and CDR2 from the germline V gene are DFQATT and SNEGSKA (reference sequence). This CDR3 region has 15 residues. V was trimmed by 2 bases and J by 3 bases, leaving 16 bases between them. The CDR3 spells CSARQGLGYDYGYTF. As DNA, the CDR3 is TGCAGTGCTAGACAGGGGCTGGGGTACGACTATGGCTACACCTTC.

The DNA of the CDR3 is TGTGCCAGCAGCTTCAGGGGCCCTAGGTACGAGCAGTACTTC. It is translated as CASSFRGPRYEQYF. V and J are TRBV7-3 and TRBJ2-7; TRBD1 might be the D (6 bases). Per the germline V gene, CDR1 is SGHTA and CDR2 is FQGTGA. This CDR3 is 14 amino acids long. Trimming shortened V by 3 bases and J by 4 bases, and 13 bases separated the two germline ends. The variable domain in full, with the rest retrieved from reference TRBV7-3 and TRBJ2-7, is GAGVSQTPSNKVTEKGKYVELRCDPISGHTALYWYRQSLGQGPEFLIYFQGTGAADDSGLPNDRFFAVRPEGSVSTLKIQRTERGDSAVYLCASSFRGPRYEQYFGPGTRLTVT.

The chain couples TRBV6-5 to TRBJ2-7; the D gene is possibly TRBD2 (7 bases). Trimming stripped 4 bases from V and 6 bases from J, with 25 bases between. Germline CDR1 and CDR2: MNHEY and SVGAGI. CDR3 length: 17 amino acids. In DNA form, the CDR3 reads TGTGCCAGCAGTTGGGGGGGCTTGGGGAGTGGGTCGGGCGAGCAGTACTTC. Translation: CASSWGGLGSGSGEQYF.

The rearrangement links TRBV6-2 or TRBV6-3 to TRBJ1-1; TRBD1 matches at 7 bases. The junction had 6 bases not matched to a gene; V was cut back by 2 bases and J by 6 bases. The CDR3 contains 14 residues. Germline V gene data show CDR1 as MNHEY and CDR2 as SVGEGT. CDR3 sequence reads: CASSYAMTGPEAFF. DNA of the CDR3: TGTGCCAGCAGTTACGCGATGACAGGGCCTGAAGCTTTCTTT.

This chain connects TRBV10-3 to TRBJ2-7; TRBD1 or TRBD2 may be the D gene (5 bases each). Deletions cut 7 bases from V and 1 base from J, with 14 bases between. This CDR3 is built from 14 residues. The germline gives CDR1 ENHRY, CDR2 SYGVKD. CDR3 protein: CAITRDLGSYEQYF. The DNA of the CDR3 is TGTGCCATCACCCGGGACCTCGGATCCTACGAGCAGTACTTC.

This clonotype was observed many times. The chain employs TRBV7-2 and TRBJ2-1; no firm D call. Trimming removed 3 bases from V and 4 bases from J, with 7 bases in between. CDR3 size: 13 residues. Germline-derived CDR1 and CDR2 are SGHTA and FQGNSA. In nucleotides, the CDR3 is TGTGCCAGCAGCTTGGGTCGGTACAATGAGCAGTTCTTC. This codes for CASSLGRYNEQFF.

The chain has TRBV7-2 and TRBJ2-5; tentatively, D is TRBD2 (5 bases). Trimming left V 0 bases short and J 5 bases short, with 16 bases between. This CDR3 spans 16 amino acids. The germline CDR1 and CDR2 sequences are SGHTA and FQGNSA. The CDR3 coding sequence is TGTGCCAGCAGCTTAGCGGGAGTGGGTTTATCGGAGACCCAGTACTTC. Its translation is CASSLAGVGLSETQYF.

The chain links TRBV3-1 to TRBJ1-6, with TRBD1 identical over 7 bases. CDR3 length: 15 amino acids. V trimming: 4 bases; J trimming: 7 bases; junction bases outside the gene matches: 7. Germline V gene lookup returns CDR1 LGHDT and CDR2 YNNKEL (reference sequence). CDR3 DNA: TGTGCCAGCAGCCCTGGGGACAGAGTAAATTCACCCCTCCACTTT. Amino acid sequence: CASSPGDRVNSPLHF.

This clonotype has only a few counts. The CDR3 DNA reads TGTGCCAGCAGCTCCAAGGGACAGATGAACACCGGGGAGCTGTTTTTT. This sequence encodes CASSSKGQMNTGELFF. The chain employs TRBV7-9 and TRBJ2-2, with 7 bases matching TRBD1. Trimming cost V 4 bases and J 1 base; bases outside gene matches: 6. Germline loops: CDR1 SEHNR, CDR2 FQNEAQ (reference sequence). The CDR3 is 16 residues long.